This section outlines one T cell receptor (beta chain) sequence together with its context. What it recognizes is unknown. These data originate in a study of T cells after yellow fever vaccination. Universal primer sites and UMIs were introduced during 5'RACE template-switching synthesis of TCR cDNA. Each CDR3 protein is one row after TCRdb ran MiXCR on the 5' RACE reads. The sample includes 350,000 to 450,000 distinct CDR3 sequences, around 19% of them seen just once. Germline lookup yields CDR1 SEHNR and CDR2 FQNEAQ (reference sequence). The CDR3 is 17 amino acids. V lost 5 bases, J lost 4 bases, and 11 bases stayed unmatched. General study results and limits: A weaker secondary response peaked on day 5, the primary on day 15.

This sequence originates from a man between 18 and 29 years old who received the YFV17D yellow fever vaccine. Sample: PBMCs, taken before the yellow fever booster vaccination. The chain joins TRBV7-9 to TRBJ2-2; 9 bases map to TRBD2. CDR3 sequence reads: CASSLVTGTSLTGELFF. DNA of the CDR3: TGTGCCAGCAGCCTAGTAACCGGGACTAGCCTCACCGGGGAGCTGTTTTTT.